This passage covers 15 T cell receptor beta chains from one sample sequenced in a study of glioma-infiltrating T cells. Amplification of TCR alpha and beta CDR3 regions from RNA used iRepertoire nested multiplex PCR. TCRdb reprocessed the multiplex PCR reads with MiXCR, giving one entry per CDR3 protein. The sample lists some 160,000 distinct CDR3 sequences, more than 35% seen once, with roughly 5.2% in the top ten. The sequencing sample was made of glioma tissue, nonneoplastic brain tissue, or PBMCs (not recorded which). The receptors come from a human donor with low-grade glioma or glioblastoma, undergoing nonglioma brain surgery, or in good health (not recorded which).

Many counts were recorded for this clonotype. This chain connects TRBV4-1 to TRBJ1-4; a weak D match, TRBD1 (6 bases). The ends were cut back, 2 bases at V and 8 bases at J, with 15 bases in the middle. Looked up from germline, CDR1 is MGHRA and CDR2 is YSYEKL. The CDR3 spans 15 residues. CDR3 region: CASSQNGAGDEKLFF. CDR3 nucleotides: TGCGCCAGCAGCCAAAACGGAGCAGGGGACGAAAAACTGTTTTTT.

The chain has TRBV4-1 and TRBJ2-3; D is undetermined. The V gene's germline CDR1 is MGHRA and CDR2 YSYEKL. The CDR3 has 14 amino acids. The V gene lost 4 bases and the J gene lost 4 bases, with 12 bases spanning the gap. CDR3 in amino acids: CASSPPDRPDTQYF. In nucleotides, the CDR3 is TGCGCCAGCAGCCCCCCGGACCGGCCAGATACGCAGTATTTT.

This clonotype was seen at least ten times. The chain combines TRBV20-1 with TRBJ2-7; 7 positions match TRBD1. This CDR3 comprises 13 residues. The junction had 5 bases not matched to a gene; V was cut back by 4 bases and J by 2 bases. The germline V gene encodes CDR1 DFQATT and CDR2 SNEGSKA (reference sequence). CDR3 residues: CSAKQGRAYEQYF. CDR3 sequence (DNA): TGCAGTGCTAAACAGGGGCGGGCCTACGAGCAGTACTTC.

As concerns this clonotype: This clone may be a read error of a much larger clone one base away. The chain is built from TRBV3-1 and TRBJ2-7; D unresolved. The length of the CDR3 is 14 residues. Germline CDR1 and CDR2: LGHDT and YNNKEL (reference sequence). The CDR3 is CASIQDIYSYEQYF. CDR3 sequence (DNA): TGTGCCAGCATCCAAGACATCTACTCCTACGAGCAGTACTTC.

In its sample, this clonotype was seen many times. One end of the junction varies from germline; a read error may be responsible. This chain uses TRBV2 with TRBJ1-1; D remains ambiguous. In germline, CDR1 is SNHLY, CDR2 FYNNEI. There are 11 residues in the CDR3. CDR3 sequence reads: CASSERVRTEF. The CDR3 region has the DNA TGTGCCAGCAGTGAAAGGGTTCGGACGGAGTTT.

Many counts were recorded for this clonotype. The rearrangement links TRBV28 to TRBJ2-5; 7 positions match TRBD1. The J segment lost 7 bases and the V segment lost 5 bases, leaving 10 bases of the junction unmatched. CDR1 MDHEN and CDR2 SYDVKM come from the germline V gene. CDR3 length: 14 amino acids. The CDR3 nucleotides read TGTGCCAGCAGTATCGACAGGGTAGTCGGGACCCAGTACTTC. Translating it yields CASSIDRVVGTQYF.

This clonotype was seen only a few times. The rearrangement uses TRBV3-1 and TRBJ2-5; D is unclear. V dropped 3 bases and J dropped 2 bases, with 10 bases sitting between them. The germline gives CDR1 LGHDT, CDR2 YNNKEL (reference sequence). There are 14 residues in the CDR3. The CDR3 region is CASSQGPVQETQYF. The CDR3 nucleotides read TGTGCCAGCAGCCAGGGTCCCGTACAAGAGACCCAGTACTTC.

In its sample, this clonotype was seen a few times. The chain combines TRBV3-1 with TRBJ1-4; D remains ambiguous. The CDR3 sequence is 15 residues long. From germline, CDR1 is LGHDT and CDR2 YNNKEL (reference sequence). V lost 4 bases, J lost 5 bases, and 14 bases lay in between. The CDR3 nucleotides read TGTGCCAGCAGCCCCCCGGGATCTGTCAATGAAAAACTGTTTTTT. Translation: CASSPPGSVNEKLFF.

The rearrangement joins TRBV12-3 or TRBV12-4 to TRBJ1-1; D unresolved. V lost 6 bases and J 1 base, leaving 9 bases between the germline ends. The CDR3 length is 13 residues. CDR3 coding DNA: TGTGCCAGCAGCCTTAACGGGAACACTGAAGCTTTCTTT. It translates to CASSLNGNTEAFF.

A note on this clonotype: At one boundary the junction diverges from the germline segment, which might be a read error. V and J are TRBV27 and TRBJ1-5; no clear D gene. The CDR3 is made up of 13 amino acids. In germline, CDR1 is MNHEY, CDR2 SMNVEV (reference sequence). As DNA, the CDR3 is TGTGCCAGCAGTTTCGGGCACAATCAGCCCCAGCACTTT. The encoded protein is CASSFGHNQPQHF.

Note on this clonotype: This sequence may be a read error, since a much larger clone differs from it by one base. This chain links TRBV28 with TRBJ1-6; 11 bases fit TRBD1. The CDR3 runs to 15 residues. The germline CDR1 and CDR2 sequences are MDHEN and SYDVKM. With V trimmed by 9 bases and J by 9 bases, 10 bases remained unmatched. This CDR3 reads CARRGSGTGGSPLHF. The CDR3 region has the DNA TGTGCCAGAAGGGGCTCCGGGACAGGGGGTTCACCCCTCCACTTT.

This clonotype showed up many times. The chain recombines TRBV20-1 with TRBJ2-7, with TRBD2 matching 12 bases. Germline V gene lookup returns CDR1 DFQATT and CDR2 SNEGSKA (reference sequence). The ends lost 2 bases at V and 3 bases at J; junction bases unmatched: 8. This CDR3 is built from 16 residues. CDR3 DNA: TGCAGTGCTAGATTCCGGACTAGCGGGACTGGCTACGAGCAGTACTTC. Amino acid sequence: CSARFRTSGTGYEQYF.

This clonotype turned up a few times. This chain joins TRBV27 and TRBJ2-7, with 7 bases lining up with TRBD1. The germline CDR1 and CDR2 sequences are MNHEY and SMNVEV (reference sequence). The CDR3 extends over 14 amino acids. The V and J ends lost 5 bases and 3 bases, in that order; junction bases with no gene match: 7. For the CDR3, the DNA is TGTGCCAGCAGTCCCCCCGGACAGGTCTACGAGCAGTACTTC. Its translation: CASSPPGQVYEQYF.

A word on this clonotype: Mismatch with germline at one junction end may stem from a read error. The gene calls are TRBV28 and TRBJ1-1; D remains ambiguous. The CDR3 contains 14 residues. Per the germline V gene, CDR1 is MDHEN and CDR2 is SYDVKM. In nucleotides, the CDR3 is TGTGCCAGCAGTTTCTCAACAACCGGGATTGAAGGTTTATTT. It codes for CASSFSTTGIEGLF.

This clonotype has only a few counts. This chain joins TRBV19 and TRBJ2-5; D remains ambiguous. Trimming shortened V by 3 bases and J by 7 bases, and 15 bases separated the two germline ends. This CDR3 is built from 14 residues. Germline CDR1 is LNHDA and CDR2 is SQIVND (reference sequence). CDR3 region: CASSIAPRDGTQYF. CDR3 bases: TGTGCCAGTAGTATTGCGCCTAGAGATGGGACCCAGTACTTC. The full variable domain, completed using reference TRBV19 and TRBJ2-5, is DGGITQSPKYLFRKEGQNVTLSCEQNLNHDAMYWYRQDPGQGLRLIYYSQIVNDFQKGDIAEGYSVSREKKESFPLTVTSAQKNPTAFYLCASSIAPRDGTQYFGPGTRLLVL.